One sample yielded the 19 T cell receptor beta chains listed below, sequenced in a study of T cells after yellow fever vaccination. TCRdb analysed the 5' RACE reads with MiXCR anew, one entry per CDR3 protein. This sample has under 600,000 distinct CDR3 sequences, with about a fifth found just once. The sequencing used PBMCs, collected around 3 weeks after the first yellow fever vaccination. Every receptor here comes from a man aged 18 to 29 who received the YFV17D yellow fever vaccine.

The gene calls are TRBV20-1 and TRBJ2-1; TRBD2 agrees at 10 bases. V lost 0 bases to trimming and J lost 7 bases; unmatched junction nucleotides: 6. The CDR3 totals 15 residues. Looked up from germline, CDR1 is DFQATT and CDR2 is SNEGSKA (reference sequence). CDR3 bases: TGCAGTGCTAGAGATTTAGCTAGCGGGGGTAATGAGCAGTTCTTC. Encoded protein: CSARDLASGGNEQFF.

This clonotype was counted between two and nine times. The V call is TRBV6-5, the J call TRBJ1-5, with 7 bases lining up with TRBD1. V lost 3 bases, J lost 6 bases, and 8 bases stayed unmatched. The CDR3 is made up of 15 amino acids. Germline V gene sequence: CDR1 MNHEY, CDR2 SVGAGI. Here the CDR3 reads CASSYSGQVGQPQHF. CDR3 in DNA: TGTGCCAGCAGTTATAGTGGACAGGTCGGTCAGCCCCAGCATTTT.

This clonotype was picked up a small number of times. The genes are TRBV3-1 and TRBJ2-5; D possibly matches TRBD1 or TRBD2 (5 bases each). With 4 bases removed from V and 5 bases from J, the gap between germline ends came to 14 bases. CDR1 is LGHDT and CDR2 is YNNKEL in the germline V gene (reference sequence). CDR3 length: 14 amino acids. CDR3 protein: CASSPLGTTETQYF. Here the CDR3 DNA reads TGTGCCAGCAGCCCATTGGGGACGACGGAGACCCAGTACTTC.

This clonotype was counted once. This chain links TRBV15 with TRBJ2-2; D is ambiguous. The CDR3 length is 14 residues. Trimming took off 1 base at V and 6 bases at J, with 9 bases between the two ends. In germline, CDR1 is LNHNV, CDR2 YYDKDF (reference sequence). The CDR3 sequence: CATSRANGSGELFF. The CDR3 DNA reads TGTGCCACCAGCAGAGCCAATGGTTCCGGGGAGCTGTTTTTT.

This chain joins TRBV5-1 and TRBJ1-2, with 8 bases fitting TRBD1. The junction had 12 bases not matched to a gene; V was cut back by 0 bases and J by 8 bases. This CDR3 is 16 amino acids long. CDR1 is SGHRS and CDR2 is YFSETQ in the germline V gene. The CDR3 sequence: CASSLATGTGPGGYTF. The CDR3 nucleotides are TGCGCCAGCAGCTTGGCCACCGGGACAGGCCCCGGGGGCTACACCTTC.

This clonotype has a handful of counts. The rearrangement joins TRBV5-5 to TRBJ2-5; D is ambiguous. The length of the CDR3 is 12 residues. Germline CDR1 SGHKS, CDR2 YYEKEE (reference sequence). V lost 7 bases and J 4 bases, leaving 11 bases between the germline ends. In DNA, the CDR3 is TGTGCCAGCCGGGTGGCCCGAGAGACCCAGTACTTC. This translates into CASRVARETQYF.

V usage is TRBV6-5 and J usage is TRBJ2-7; TRBD1 might be the D (5 bases). Looked up from germline, CDR1 is MNHEY and CDR2 is SVGAGI. CDR3 length: 14 amino acids. Trimming removed 2 bases from V and 3 bases from J, with 11 bases in between. In nucleotides, the CDR3 is TGTGCCAGCAGTTACAACCTAGACAGCTACGAGCAGTACTTC. This translates into CASSYNLDSYEQYF.

The table lists this clonotype with a few counts. The chain joins TRBV29-1 to TRBJ2-4, with 8 bases aligning to TRBD2. CDR3 size: 11 residues. The germline gives CDR1 SQVTM, CDR2 ANQGSEA. V lost 4 bases to trimming and J lost 7 bases; unmatched junction nucleotides: 0. The CDR3 DNA reads as TGCAGCGTTGCGGGGGGGAACATTCAGTACTTC. Translated: CSVAGGNIQYF.

This clonotype has a handful of counts. The chain joins TRBV6-2 or TRBV6-3 to TRBJ2-7; unclear D gene. Germline values: CDR1 MNHEY, CDR2 SVGEGT. Deletions cut 4 bases from V and 3 bases from J, with 13 bases between. The CDR3 spans 14 residues. CDR3 DNA: TGTGCCAGCAGTTCTGTGGGTCAGCACTACGAGCAGTACGTC. Amino acids: CASSSVGQHYEQYV.

J is TRBJ2-1 and V is TRBV6-2 or TRBV6-3, with TRBD2 matching 12 bases. Trimming at V came to 4 bases and at J to 10 bases, leaving 8 bases not matched to a gene. The germline V gene encodes CDR1 MNHEY and CDR2 SVGEGT. The CDR3 is made up of 15 amino acids. CDR3 sequence: CASSLSSGGAREQFF. The CDR3 bases are TGTGCCAGCAGTTTATCTAGCGGGGGGGCCAGAGAGCAGTTCTTC.

This clonotype was seen many times. V usage is TRBV7-2 and J usage is TRBJ1-5, with a possible D match to TRBD1 (5 bases). V was pared by 1 base and J by 7 bases, with 17 bases between. Germline CDR1 reads SGHTA; CDR2 reads FQGNSA. The length of the CDR3 is 16 residues. CDR3 sequence (DNA): TGTGCCAGCAGCTTAGGTTCGCGGGGCTCCGGCCAGCCCCAGCATTTT. Amino acid sequence: CASSLGSRGSGQPQHF.

This clonotype came up many times. The chain joins TRBV7-2 to TRBJ2-5; 8 bases are shared with TRBD2. The CDR3 length is 15 residues. Germline V gene data show CDR1 as SGHTA and CDR2 as FQGNSA. The J segment lost 7 bases and the V segment lost 9 bases, leaving 16 bases of the junction unmatched. This chain's CDR3 is CASSLSSGASWTQYF. The CDR3 coding sequence is TGTGCCAGTTCCCTAAGTAGCGGGGCCTCGTGGACCCAGTACTTC.

In DNA, the CDR3 is TGTGCCAGCAGCTCAAGCCGGGACAGCCCAGACAATGAGCAGTTCTTC. This translates into CASSSSRDSPDNEQFF. The chain links TRBV7-4 to TRBJ2-1, with TRBD1 matching 7 bases. The CDR3 covers 16 residues. V was clipped by 4 bases and J by 5 bases; unmatched bases: 11. Germline V gives CDR1 SGHVT, CDR2 SQSDAQ. Full variable domain (remainder filled in from reference TRBV7-4 and TRBJ2-1): GAGVSQSPRYKVAKRGRDVALRCDSISGHVTLYWYRQTLGQGSEVLTYSQSDAQRDKSGRPSGRFSAERPERSVSTLKIQRTEQGDSAVYLCASSSSRDSPDNEQFFGPGTRLTVL.

The chain employs TRBV21-1 and TRBJ1-5; the DNA was not used to check the table's D call, TRBD1. TRBV21-1 is marked as a pseudogene. CDR3 length: 18 residues. The CDR3 nucleotides are TGTGCCAGCAGCAAAGGGGCCGGCCGACAGGGACACAATCAGCCCCAGCATTTT. As protein: CASSKGAGRQGHNQPQHF.

This sequence joins TRBV25-1 and TRBJ2-1; 10 positions match TRBD1. The CDR3 has 15 residues. Trimming took 2 bases from V and 7 from J; bases not matched to a gene: 5. Germline CDR1 and CDR2: MGHDK and SYGVNS. The chain's CDR3 is CASSEGTGARNEQFF. For the CDR3, the DNA is TGTGCCAGCAGTGAAGGGACAGGGGCGAGAAATGAGCAGTTCTTC.

The chain is built from TRBV4-1 and TRBJ2-5, with TRBD2 as a possible D gene (5 bases). The CDR3 consists of 15 residues. CDR1 and CDR2 from the germline V gene are MGHRA and YSYEKL. V was clipped by 5 bases and J by 9 bases, with 22 bases between them. The CDR3 sequence is CASSSDPGVLEAQYF. CDR3 bases: TGCGCCAGCAGCTCCGATCCCGGGGTACTCGAGGCCCAGTACTTC.

V gene TRBV10-3 combines with J gene TRBJ2-1; tentatively, D is TRBD1 (6 bases). Germline values: CDR1 ENHRY, CDR2 SYGVKD. This CDR3 has 17 amino acids. Trimming took off 0 bases at V and 3 bases at J, with 15 bases between the two ends. The DNA for the CDR3 is TGTGCCATCAGTGAGTCGGACAGTTGGCCGAGCTACAATGAGCAGTTCTTC. Translation gives CAISESDSWPSYNEQFF.

The chain employs TRBV20-1 and TRBJ2-3; TRBD1 might be the D (5 bases). V shed 6 bases and J shed 8 bases, with 12 bases lying between them. Germline V gene lookup returns CDR1 DFQATT and CDR2 SNEGSKA (reference sequence). There are 11 residues in the CDR3. The CDR3 protein is CSAHPQGTQYF. Written as DNA, the CDR3 is TGCAGTGCCCACCCCCAGGGTACGCAGTATTTT.

The rearrangement joins TRBV6-2 or TRBV6-3 to TRBJ1-1; D possibly corresponds to TRBD1 (5 bases). The length of the CDR3 is 15 residues. Germline V gives CDR1 MNHEY, CDR2 SVGEGT. The germline V and J ends were trimmed by 2 bases and 7 bases, with 17 bases remaining between them. The DNA for the CDR3 is TGTGCCAGCAGTTACGGGGAAACGACGACAGTTGAAGCTTTCTTT. Translation: CASSYGETTTVEAFF.